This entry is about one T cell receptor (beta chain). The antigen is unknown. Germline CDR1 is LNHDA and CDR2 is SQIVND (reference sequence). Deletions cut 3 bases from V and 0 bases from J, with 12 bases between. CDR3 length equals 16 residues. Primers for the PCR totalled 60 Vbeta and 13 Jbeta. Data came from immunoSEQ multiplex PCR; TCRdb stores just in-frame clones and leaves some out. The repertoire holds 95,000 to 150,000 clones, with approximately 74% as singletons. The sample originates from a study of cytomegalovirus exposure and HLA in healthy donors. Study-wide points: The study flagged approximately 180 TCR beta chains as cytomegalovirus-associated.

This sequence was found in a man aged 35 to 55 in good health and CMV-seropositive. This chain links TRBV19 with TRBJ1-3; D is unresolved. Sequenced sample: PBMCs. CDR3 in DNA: TGTGCCAGTAGTATTCACAGCAAGATCTCTGGAAACACCATATATTTT. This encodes CASSIHSKISGNTIYF.